Listed here are 5 T cell receptor beta chains from one sample, sequenced in a study of blood T cell repertoires in COVID-19. Data came from immunoSEQ multiplex PCR; TCRdb stores just in-frame clones and leaves some out. The sample lists 250,000 to 400,000 clones, almost 90% occurring once. Sequenced input: peripheral blood. These receptor sequences come from a woman under 40 with COVID-19, enrolled during active disease.

The CDR3 DNA sequence: TGTGCCAGCAGCCCCCAGGGTAATGAGCAGTTCTTC. This sequence encodes CASSPQGNEQFF. The gene calls are TRBV5-4 and TRBJ2-1; D is possibly TRBD1 (5 bases). V shed 4 bases and J shed 7 bases, with 9 bases lying between them. The germline V gene has CDR1 SGHNT and CDR2 YYREEE (reference sequence). This CDR3 contains 12 residues.

V usage is TRBV2 and J usage is TRBJ1-2; possible D gene TRBD1, 6 bases. The CDR3 length is 11 residues. Per the germline V gene, CDR1 is SNHLY and CDR2 is FYNNEI. The germline V and J ends were trimmed by 9 bases and 4 bases, with 9 bases remaining between them. CDR3 in DNA: TGTGCCAGTTCAGGGGCCTATGGCTACACCTTC. Its translation is CASSGAYGYTF. Drawing the rest from reference TRBV2 and TRBJ1-2, the complete variable domain is EPEVTQTPSHQVTQMGQEVILRCVPISNHLYFYWYRQILGQKVEFLVSFYNNEISEKSEIFDDQFSVERPDGSNFTLKIRSTKLEDSAMYFCASSGAYGYTFGSGTRLTVV.

The chain carries TRBV24-1 and TRBJ2-2, with 8 bases identical to TRBD1. The CDR3 is 18 amino acids. V lost 3 bases and J lost 6; bases outside the gene matches: 14. Per germline, CDR1 KGHDR and CDR2 SFDVKD. CDR3 coding DNA: TGTGCCACCAGTGATCTCGCCAACGGACAGGGTCGTCCCGGGGAGCTGTTTTTT. Its translation is CATSDLANGQGRPGELFF.

The CDR3: CASSLGGQNSNQPQHF. The CDR3 coding sequence is TGTGCCAGCAGCTTGGGGGGACAGAATAGCAATCAGCCCCAGCATTTT. The V call is TRBV5-4, the J call TRBJ1-5; 7 nucleotides align to TRBD1. The germline V gene encodes CDR1 SGHNT and CDR2 YYREEE (reference sequence). The V and J ends lost 0 bases and 0 bases, in that order; junction bases with no gene match: 3. This CDR3 is 16 amino acids long.

The genes are TRBV12-5 and TRBJ1-5; 12 bases are a match to TRBD1. Trimming removed 5 bases from V and 6 bases from J; junction bases left unmatched: 17. The CDR3 length is 19 residues. Germline loops: CDR1 LGHNT, CDR2 FRNRAP. In DNA, the CDR3 is TGTGCTAGTGGTCTCACGCTTGTGGGACGGGACAGGGGGCCTCAGCCCCAGCATTTT. Amino acids: CASGLTLVGRDRGPQPQHF.